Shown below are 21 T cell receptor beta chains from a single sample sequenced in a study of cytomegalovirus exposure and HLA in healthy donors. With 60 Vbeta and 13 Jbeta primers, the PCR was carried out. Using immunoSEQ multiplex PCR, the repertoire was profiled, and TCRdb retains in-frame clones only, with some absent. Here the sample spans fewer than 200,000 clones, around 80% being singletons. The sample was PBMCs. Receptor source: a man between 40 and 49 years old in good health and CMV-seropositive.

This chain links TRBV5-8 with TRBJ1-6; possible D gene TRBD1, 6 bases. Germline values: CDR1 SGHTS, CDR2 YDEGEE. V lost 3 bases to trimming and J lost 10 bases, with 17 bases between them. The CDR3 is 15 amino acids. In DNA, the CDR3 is TGTGCCAGCAGCTGGGCAGGGGCTAGTGGATCACCCCTCCACTTT. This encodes CASSWAGASGSPLHF.

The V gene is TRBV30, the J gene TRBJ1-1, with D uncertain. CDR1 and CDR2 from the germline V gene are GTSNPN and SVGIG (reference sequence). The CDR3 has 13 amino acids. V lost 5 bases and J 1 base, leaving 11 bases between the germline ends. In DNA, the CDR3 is TGTGCCTGGGAGGCTGGCGGGAACACTGAAGCTTTCTTT. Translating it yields CAWEAGGNTEAFF. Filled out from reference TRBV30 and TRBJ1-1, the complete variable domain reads SQTIHQWPATLVQPVGSPLSLECTVEGTSNPNLYWYRQAAGRGLQLLFYSVGIGQISSEVPQNLSASRPQDRQFILSSKKLLLSDSGFYLCAWEAGGNTEAFFGQGTRLTVV.

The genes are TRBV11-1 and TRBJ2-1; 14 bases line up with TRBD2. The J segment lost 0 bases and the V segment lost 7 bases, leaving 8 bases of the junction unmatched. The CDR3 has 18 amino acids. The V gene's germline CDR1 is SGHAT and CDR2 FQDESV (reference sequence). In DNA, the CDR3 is TGTGCCAGCAAGGGACTAGCGGGAGAGACCCTCTCCTACAATGAGCAGTTCTTC. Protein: CASKGLAGETLSYNEQFF.

CDR3 DNA sequence: TGTGCCAGCTCACCGAACACAAAGAACACTGAAGCTTTCTTT. This translates into CASSPNTKNTEAFF. The chain employs TRBV18 and TRBJ1-1, with no clear D. Between the trimmed V and J ends, which lost 3 bases and 1 base, there was a span of 9 bases. CDR3 length equals 14 residues. Germline V gene lookup returns CDR1 KGHSH and CDR2 LQKENI.

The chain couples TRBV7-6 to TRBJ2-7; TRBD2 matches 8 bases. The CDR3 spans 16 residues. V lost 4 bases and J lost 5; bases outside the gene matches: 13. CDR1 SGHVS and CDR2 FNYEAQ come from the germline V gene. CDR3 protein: CASSSPAGASRDEQYF. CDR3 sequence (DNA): TGTGCCAGCAGCTCTCCAGCGGGGGCATCGAGGGACGAGCAGTACTTC.

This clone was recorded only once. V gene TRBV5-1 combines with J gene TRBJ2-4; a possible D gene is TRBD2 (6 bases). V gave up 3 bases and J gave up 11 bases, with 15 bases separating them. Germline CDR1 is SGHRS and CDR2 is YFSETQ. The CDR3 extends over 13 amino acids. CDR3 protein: CASSSDWGELQYF. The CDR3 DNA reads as TGCGCCAGCAGCTCTGATTGGGGGGAACTTCAGTACTTC. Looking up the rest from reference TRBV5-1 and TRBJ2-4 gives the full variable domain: KAGVTQTPRYLIKTRGQQVTLSCSPISGHRSVSWYQQTPGQGLQFLFEYFSETQRNKGNFPGRFSGRQFSNSRSEMNVSTLELGDSALYLCASSSDWGELQYFGAGTRLSVL.

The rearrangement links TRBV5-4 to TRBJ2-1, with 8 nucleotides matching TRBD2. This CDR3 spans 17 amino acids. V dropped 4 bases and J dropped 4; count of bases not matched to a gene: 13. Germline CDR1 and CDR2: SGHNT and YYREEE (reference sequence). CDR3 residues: CASSPSGSFGSYNEQFF. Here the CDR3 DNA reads TGTGCCAGCAGCCCCAGCGGGAGCTTCGGCTCATACAATGAGCAGTTCTTC.

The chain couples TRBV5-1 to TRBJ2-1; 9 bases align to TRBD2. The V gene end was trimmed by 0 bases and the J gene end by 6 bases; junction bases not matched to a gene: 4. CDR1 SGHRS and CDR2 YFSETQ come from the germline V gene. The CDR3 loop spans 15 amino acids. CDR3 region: CASSLDSGRSNEQFF. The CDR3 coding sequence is TGCGCCAGCAGCTTGGATAGCGGGAGATCCAATGAGCAGTTCTTC.

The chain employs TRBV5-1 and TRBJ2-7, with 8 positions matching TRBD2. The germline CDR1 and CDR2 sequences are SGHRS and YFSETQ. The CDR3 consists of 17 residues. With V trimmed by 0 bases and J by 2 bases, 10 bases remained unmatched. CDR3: CASSLATSGTVPYEQYF. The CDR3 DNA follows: TGCGCCAGCAGCTTGGCCACTAGCGGAACCGTCCCCTACGAGCAGTACTTC.

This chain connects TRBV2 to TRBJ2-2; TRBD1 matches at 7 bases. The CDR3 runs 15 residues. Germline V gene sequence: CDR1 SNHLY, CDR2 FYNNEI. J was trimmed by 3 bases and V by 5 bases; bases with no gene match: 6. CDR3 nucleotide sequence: TGTGCCAGCAGTCCGGACAGGAAGTACACCGGGGAGCTGTTTTTT. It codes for CASSPDRKYTGELFF.

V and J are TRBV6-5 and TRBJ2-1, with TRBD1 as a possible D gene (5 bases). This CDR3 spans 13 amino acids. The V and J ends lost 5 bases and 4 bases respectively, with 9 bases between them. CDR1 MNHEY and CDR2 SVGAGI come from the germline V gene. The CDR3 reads CASSRAGYNEQFF. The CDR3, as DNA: TGTGCCAGCAGTCGGGCAGGGTACAATGAGCAGTTCTTC.

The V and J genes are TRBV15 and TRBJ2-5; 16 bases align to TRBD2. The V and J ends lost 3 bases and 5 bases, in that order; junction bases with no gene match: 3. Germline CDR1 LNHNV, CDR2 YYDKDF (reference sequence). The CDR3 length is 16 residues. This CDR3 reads CATSRGLAGGGETQYF. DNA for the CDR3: TGTGCCACCAGCAGGGGACTAGCGGGAGGGGGGGAGACCCAGTACTTC.

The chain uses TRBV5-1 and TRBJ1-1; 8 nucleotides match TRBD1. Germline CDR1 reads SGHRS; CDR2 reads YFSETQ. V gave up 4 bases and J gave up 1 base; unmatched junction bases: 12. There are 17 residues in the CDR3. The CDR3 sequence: CASSRRRQGTSNTEAFF. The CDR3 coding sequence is TGCGCCAGCAGCCGGAGGCGACAGGGGACCTCGAACACTGAAGCTTTCTTT.

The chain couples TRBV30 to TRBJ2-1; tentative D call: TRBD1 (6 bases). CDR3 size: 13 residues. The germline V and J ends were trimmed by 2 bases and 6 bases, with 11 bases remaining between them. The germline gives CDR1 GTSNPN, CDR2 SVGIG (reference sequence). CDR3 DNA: TGTGCCTGGAGTTACGCAGGGGTCAATGAGCAGTTCTTC. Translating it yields CAWSYAGVNEQFF.

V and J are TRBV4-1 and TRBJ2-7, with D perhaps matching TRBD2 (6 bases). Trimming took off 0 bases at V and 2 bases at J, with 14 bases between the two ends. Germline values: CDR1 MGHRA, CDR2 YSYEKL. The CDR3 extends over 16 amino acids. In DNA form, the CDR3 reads TGCGCCAGCAGCCAAGATATTGGGGGAGGAACCTACGAGCAGTACTTC. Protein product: CASSQDIGGGTYEQYF.

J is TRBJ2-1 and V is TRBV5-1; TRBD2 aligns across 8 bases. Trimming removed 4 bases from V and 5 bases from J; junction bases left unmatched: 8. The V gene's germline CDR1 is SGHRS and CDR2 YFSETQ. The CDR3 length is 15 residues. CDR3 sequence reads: CASSVTGGPDNEQFF. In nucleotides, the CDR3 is TGCGCCAGCAGCGTAACGGGAGGGCCCGACAATGAGCAGTTCTTC.

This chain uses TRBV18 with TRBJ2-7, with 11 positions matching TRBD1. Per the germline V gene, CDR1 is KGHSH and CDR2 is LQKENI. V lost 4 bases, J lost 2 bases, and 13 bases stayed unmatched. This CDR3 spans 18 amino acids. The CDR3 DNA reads TGTGCCAGCTCACAATACCCCAGGAGGGACAGGGGGACCTACGAGCAGTACTTC. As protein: CASSQYPRRDRGTYEQYF.

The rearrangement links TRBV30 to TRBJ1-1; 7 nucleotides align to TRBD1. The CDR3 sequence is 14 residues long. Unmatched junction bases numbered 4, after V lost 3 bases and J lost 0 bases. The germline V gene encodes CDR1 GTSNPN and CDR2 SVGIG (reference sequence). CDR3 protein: CAWRGDRLNTEAFF. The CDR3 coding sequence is TGTGCCTGGAGAGGGGACAGATTGAACACTGAAGCTTTCTTT.

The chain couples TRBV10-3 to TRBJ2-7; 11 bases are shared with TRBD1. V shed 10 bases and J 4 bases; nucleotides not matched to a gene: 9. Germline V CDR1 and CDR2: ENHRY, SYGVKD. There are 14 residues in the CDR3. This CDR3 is CANGRTGGGYEQYF. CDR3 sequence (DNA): TGTGCCAACGGCCGGACAGGGGGCGGGTACGAGCAGTACTTC.

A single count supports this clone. For the CDR3, the DNA is TGCGCCAGCAGCCCTCAGGGGGCGCTTCCGTCTTTCTTT. Protein product: CASSPQGALPSFF. The chain combines TRBV5-1 with TRBJ1-1; 8 bases match TRBD1. The CDR3 runs 13 residues. Trimming cost V 4 bases and J 12 bases; bases outside gene matches: 11. Per the germline V gene, CDR1 is SGHRS and CDR2 is YFSETQ. The complete variable domain, with remaining parts taken from reference TRBV5-1 and TRBJ1-1, reads KAGVTQTPRYLIKTRGQQVTLSCSPISGHRSVSWYQQTPGQGLQFLFEYFSETQRNKGNFPGRFSGRQFSNSRSEMNVSTLELGDSALYLCASSPQGALPSFFGQGTRLTVV.

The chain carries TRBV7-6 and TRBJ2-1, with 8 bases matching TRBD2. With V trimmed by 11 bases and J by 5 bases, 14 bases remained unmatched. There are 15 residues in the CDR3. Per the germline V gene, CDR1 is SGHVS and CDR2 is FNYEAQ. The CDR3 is CASGIAGMTNNEQFF. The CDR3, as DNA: TGTGCCTCAGGGATAGCGGGAATGACAAACAATGAGCAGTTCTTC.